Listed here is a single T cell receptor beta chain. This CDR3 comprises 13 residues. The V gene lost 2 bases and the J gene lost 4 bases, with 8 bases spanning the gap. Germline V gene sequence: CDR1 KGHSH, CDR2 LQKENI. The assay was immunoSEQ multiplex PCR, and TCRdb's table has in-frame clones only and misses some. The table includes about 62,000 clones, less than 95% detected once. This sample is drawn from a study of preoperative IRX-2 immunotherapy in early breast cancer. Specified treatment: preoperative locoregional IRX-2 cytokine immunotherapy. This phase Ib study tested locoregional IRX-2 cytokine immunotherapy given before surgery.

The TCR was taken from a human donor with breast cancer. Sampling was performed from a patient treated with IRX-2 immunotherapy. V is TRBV18 and J is TRBJ1-1; no clear D. Written as DNA, the CDR3 is TGTGCCAGCTCACCATCGTTGTTCACTGAAGCTTTCTTT. This gives the protein CASSPSLFTEAFF. Full variable domain (outside the CDR3, taken from reference TRBV18 and TRBJ1-1): NAGVMQNPRHLVRRRGQEARLRCSPMKGHSHVYWYRQLPEEGLKFMVYLQKENIIDESGMPKERFSAEFPKEGPSILRIQQVVRGDSAAYFCASSPSLFTEAFFGQGTRLTVV.